This is a list of T cell receptor beta chains from one sample in a study of blood T cell repertoires in COVID-19. Data came from immunoSEQ multiplex PCR; TCRdb stores just in-frame clones and leaves some out. The table has tens of thousands of clones, 82% seen once; the top ten hold about 3.8%. The source material was peripheral blood. All receptors come from a woman aged 60 to 75 with acute or convalescent COVID-19. The CDR3 runs from the conserved cysteine through the conserved F or W. D genes are given only for firm matches. Only some rows state a clone size, as once, few, many or a class for expanded clones.

v_gene	abundance	d_gene	j_gene	CDR3nt	CDR3aa
TRBV4-2	few	.	TRBJ1-4	TGTGCCAGCAGCTCCGAGCCAGCAGGGGATGGGGAAAAACTGTTTTTT	CASSSEPAGDGEKLFF
TRBV6-5	.	.	TRBJ1-1	TGTGCCAGCAATCGGAAAGGGACAATGAACACTGAAGCTTTCTTT	CASNRKGTMNTEAFF
TRBV4-2	.	TRBD2	TRBJ2-2	TGTGCCAGCAGCCAAAGCGGGGAAAACACCGGGGAGCTGTTTTTT	CASSQSGENTGELFF
TRBV5-1	.	.	TRBJ2-3	TGCGCCAGCAGCTTGGTTTCTAGCGCAGGAGATACGCAGTATTTT	CASSLVSSAGDTQYF
TRBV7-6	.	TRBD2	TRBJ2-1	TGTGCCAGCAGCATTAGCGGGGGGGATTACAATGAGCAGTTCTTC	CASSISGGDYNEQFF
TRBV4-1	.	.	TRBJ1-2	TGCGCCAGCAGCCCTCCCCAGGGCTGGTATGGCTACACCTTC	CASSPPQGWYGYTF
TRBV18	.	.	TRBJ1-2	TGTGCCAGCTCACCTTCGCGGTTAGGAGGCTACACCTTC	CASSPSRLGGYTF
TRBV6-5	.	TRBD2	TRBJ2-3	TGTGCCACCAGACTAGCGGGGACTGATACGCAGTATTTT	CATRLAGTDTQYF
TRBV1	.	.	TRBJ2-2	TGCACCAGCACTAGCGGGGGGGAAGTCTCCGGGGAGCTGTTTTTT	CTSTSGGEVSGELFF
TRBV19	.	.	TRBJ1-1	TGTGCCAGCGTGGTAGGGGGAGTATGGAACACTGAAGCTTTCTTT	CASVVGGVWNTEAFF
TRBV7-2	.	.	TRBJ1-2	TGTGCCAGCAGCTTAGACCAGGGGATGAATGGCTACACCTTC	CASSLDQGMNGYTF
TRBV7-3	.	.	TRBJ1-2	TGTGCCAGCAGCTTAACGGGGCGGGGGGCGGACCGCGAGGGCTACACCTTC	CASSLTGRGADREGYTF
TRBV19	.	.	TRBJ1-1	TGTGCCAGTAGTATTAGGACAAAAAACACTGAAGCTTTCTTT	CASSIRTKNTEAFF
TRBV27	.	TRBD2	TRBJ2-2	TGTGCCAGCAGGGTCCATGCACTACTGGCGGGAGGGCCGGGGACCGGGGAGCTGTTTTTT	CASRVHALLAGGPGTGELFF
TRBV7-9	.	TRBD1	TRBJ1-6	TGTGCCAGCAGAGCTACAGGGGTTGGTTCACCCCTCCACTTT	CASRATGVGSPLHF
TRBV9	.	.	TRBJ2-1	TGTGCCAGCAGCGCCACTAGCTTCTCCTACAATGAGCAGTTCTTC	CASSATSFSYNEQFF
TRBV5-1	.	TRBD2	TRBJ2-5	TGCGCCAGCAGAAGCGGGGGACGTCAAGAGACCCAGTACTTC	CASRSGGRQETQYF
TRBV15	.	.	TRBJ1-2	TGTGCCACCAGCATGGGGGGTAACTATGGCTACACCTTC	CATSMGGNYGYTF
TRBV9	.	.	TRBJ1-3	TGTGCCAGCAGCGTAGAGCCGGGCTCTGGAAACACCATATATTTT	CASSVEPGSGNTIYF
TRBV4-1	.	TRBD2	TRBJ2-1	TGCGCCAGCAGCCAACTTAGACTAGCTCTCTACAATGAGCAGTTCTTC	CASSQLRLALYNEQFF
TRBV7-2	few	TRBD2	TRBJ2-1	TGTGCCAGCTGGCTAGCGGGGGGCTCTGGAGGGCAGTTCTTC	CASWLAGGSGGQFF
TRBV13	.	.	TRBJ1-1	TGTGCCAGTCATACCTCCGGGACAAAAGGCACTGAAGCTTTCTTT	CASHTSGTKGTEAFF
TRBV29-1	.	TRBD2	TRBJ2-3	TGCAGCGTTCGGCGGGAGGTTTCCCCCGCAGATACGCAGTATTTT	CSVRREVSPADTQYF
TRBV6-5	few	.	TRBJ1-1	TGTGCCAGCAGCAGGGTTGAAGCTTTCTTT	CASSRVEAFF
TRBV5-4	.	TRBD2	TRBJ2-3	TGTGCCAGCAGCTTTCGACTAGCGGGGACCACAGATACGCAGTATTTT	CASSFRLAGTTDTQYF
TRBV12-3/TRBV12-4	.	.	TRBJ2-3	TGTGCCAGCAGGGACAGCTCCAGTGTGTATTTT	CASRDSSSVYF
TRBV30	few	TRBD1	TRBJ1-1	TGTGCCTGGAGTGTAGACAGGGGCTACGGAGCTTTCTTT	CAWSVDRGYGAFF
TRBV19	.	.	TRBJ2-3	TGTGCCAGTAGTATCACTGGCACAGATACGCAGTATTTT	CASSITGTDTQYF
TRBV13	.	.	TRBJ2-3	TGTGCCAGCAGCGACCGACTGTATGATACGCAGTATTTT	CASSDRLYDTQYF
TRBV5-1	.	TRBD1	TRBJ1-1	TGCGCCAGCAGCTCGGGAGGACAGGGCATTACTGAAGCTTTCTTT	CASSSGGQGITEAFF
TRBV6-6	.	.	TRBJ1-5	TGTGCCAGCAGTTACTCGGGGGGTAGCCAGCCCCAGCATTTT	CASSYSGGSQPQHF
TRBV4-1	.	TRBD1	TRBJ1-2	TGCGCCAGCAGCCAAGATGGGGACAGGGGGCGCCGGTATGGCTACACCTTC	CASSQDGDRGRRYGYTF
TRBV28	.	.	TRBJ1-5	TGTGCCAGCAGTTTCCTCGGCCCGGAGGGGCAGCCCCAGCATTTT	CASSFLGPEGQPQHF
TRBV24-1	many	TRBD1	TRBJ1-1	TGTGCCACCAGTGAGGATGGGGACAGCCCCACTGAAGCTTTCTTT	CATSEDGDSPTEAFF
TRBV4-1	few	TRBD1	TRBJ1-4	TGCGCCAGCAGCCTTTGGGACAGCCCCAATGAAAAACTGTTTTTT	CASSLWDSPNEKLFF
TRBV6-1	.	.	TRBJ1-1	TGTGCCAGCAGTGAACTTGGGGGCTGGACTGAAGCTTTCTTT	CASSELGGWTEAFF
TRBV7-9	.	TRBD1	TRBJ1-5	TGTGCCAGCAGCTTCGGACAGGGCAATCAGCCCCAGCATTTT	CASSFGQGNQPQHF
TRBV4-1	.	TRBD1	TRBJ1-6	TGCGCCAGCAGCCTTCCCGGGACAGGGAATTCACCCCTCCACTTT	CASSLPGTGNSPLHF
TRBV18	.	.	TRBJ1-1	TGTGCCAGCTCACCCTCCCCGGACACTGAAGCTTTCTTT	CASSPSPDTEAFF
TRBV19	.	TRBD1	TRBJ1-5	TGTGCCACCACCGACAGGGCGGGGCAGCCCCAGCATTTT	CATTDRAGQPQHF
TRBV11-2	.	TRBD1	TRBJ2-7	TGTGCCAGCAGCCCCTTTGCCGGGACAGGGGCCTACGAGCAGTACTTC	CASSPFAGTGAYEQYF
TRBV19	.	.	TRBJ2-2	TGTGCCAGTAGTATCGAGGGACGGGGGTTCAACACCGGGGAGCTGTTTTTT	CASSIEGRGFNTGELFF
TRBV11-1	.	.	TRBJ1-3	TGTGCCAGCAGCCTTGACTCAGCGAGGGACACCATATATTTT	CASSLDSARDTIYF
TRBV3-1/TRBV3-2	once	TRBD2	TRBJ2-2	TGTGCCAGCAGCCCCGGGGGGTTCACCGGGGAGCTGTTTTTT	CASSPGGFTGELFF
TRBV6-2/TRBV6-3	.	TRBD2	TRBJ2-1	TGTGCCAGCAGTCACCGGACTAGCGGGGGGGCAATGAAGCAGTTCTTC	CASSHRTSGGAMKQFF
TRBV10-2	.	.	TRBJ2-2	TGCGCCAGCACCGGTCAGGGATACACCGGGGAGCTGTTTTTT	CASTGQGYTGELFF
TRBV10-3	.	TRBD2	TRBJ2-5	TGTGCCATCAGTGACCGGGGGGGCCGGGAGACCCAGTACTTC	CAISDRGGRETQYF
TRBV7-9	.	TRBD2	TRBJ2-6	TGTGCCAGCAGCTTACGGCGGGAGGTCTCTGGGGCCAACGTCCTGACTTTC	CASSLRREVSGANVLTF
TRBV19	.	.	TRBJ1-3	TGTGCCAGTAGTATAGTACAGAATTCAAGAAGCACCATATATTTT	CASSIVQNSRSTIYF
TRBV9	.	.	TRBJ1-4	TGTGCCAGCAGCGTAGGGCTTTCAACTAATGAAAAACTGTTTTTT	CASSVGLSTNEKLFF
TRBV5-8	once	TRBD1	TRBJ2-1	TGTGCCAGCAGCTTTGGCAGGGGGCGAACAAACTCCTACAATGAGCAGTTCTTC	CASSFGRGRTNSYNEQFF
TRBV5-1	.	TRBD1	TRBJ2-1	TGCGCCAGCAGCTTGGAGCCGGGACAGGGTTACAATGAGCAGTTCTTC	CASSLEPGQGYNEQFF
TRBV28	once	TRBD1	TRBJ1-6	TGTGCCAGCAGTTTAGCCGGGACAGGGGGCCATTCACCCCTCCACTTT	CASSLAGTGGHSPLHF
TRBV19	.	.	TRBJ1-6	TGTGCCAGTAGAAAGCGAAATTCACCCCTCCACTTT	CASRKRNSPLHF